This T cell receptor (beta chain) derives from a study of T cell clonality in common variable immunodeficiency. Study outcomes and limitations: CVID subjects had higher TCRbeta clonality than healthy controls, most marked in about a third. Shared TCRbeta clones were fewer between CVID subjects than controls.

The repertoire was sequenced with immunoSEQ multiplex PCR; TCRdb's copy has only in-frame clones and lacks some. Recorded here are 40,000 to 60,000 clones, with no singletons, and the ten leading clones hold about 1.8%. Losses at the gene ends were 6 bases for V and 1 base for J; bases not matched to a gene: 5. The germline CDR1 and CDR2 sequences are SGHRS and YFSETQ. The CDR3 covers 15 residues. There are many counts of this clone. What it binds is not known. The read ends 3 residues early relative to the CDR3; the germline J gene fills the gap. Input material: peripheral blood mononuclear cells. The rearrangement links TRBV5-1 to TRBJ2-1; TRBD2 matches 9 bases. The clonotype was recovered from a person aged 18-69 years in good health. The CDR3 bases that were read are TGCGCCAGCAATCCTAGCGGGGAATCCTACAATGAG. It encodes CASNPSGESYNE. The whole CDR3 sequence is CASNPSGESYNEQFF.